Each of the 2 T cell receptor beta chains below was sequenced from the same sample in a study of cytomegalovirus exposure and HLA in healthy donors. TCRdb's copy holds only in-frame clones and misses some; the assay was immunoSEQ multiplex PCR. This sample yields under 250,000 clones, of which roughly nine tenths are seen a single time; around 12% belongs to the top ten. The sequenced sample consisted of PBMCs. These receptors were taken from a man between 18 and 29 years old in good health and CMV-seropositive.

The chain carries TRBV7-2 and TRBJ2-3, with TRBD2 as a possible D gene (5 bases). The CDR3 loop spans 17 amino acids. Trimming took 1 base from V and 5 from J, leaving 19 bases between them. Germline V gene lookup returns CDR1 SGHTA and CDR2 FQGNSA. The CDR3 DNA follows: TGTGCCAGCAGCTTAGAGGTGGTGGGAGACGCGGGAGATACGCAGTATTTT. Its translation is CASSLEVVGDAGDTQYF.

The CDR3 bases are TGTGCCAGCAGTCGGGGACTTTCTTACTCTGGAAACACCATATATTTT. Protein: CASSRGLSYSGNTIYF. The chain employs TRBV6-6 and TRBJ1-3; D is perhaps TRBD1 (5 bases). The V end was cut by 5 bases, the J end by 0 bases, with 14 bases between. This CDR3 has 16 amino acids. Germline V gives CDR1 MNHNY, CDR2 SVGAGI (reference sequence).